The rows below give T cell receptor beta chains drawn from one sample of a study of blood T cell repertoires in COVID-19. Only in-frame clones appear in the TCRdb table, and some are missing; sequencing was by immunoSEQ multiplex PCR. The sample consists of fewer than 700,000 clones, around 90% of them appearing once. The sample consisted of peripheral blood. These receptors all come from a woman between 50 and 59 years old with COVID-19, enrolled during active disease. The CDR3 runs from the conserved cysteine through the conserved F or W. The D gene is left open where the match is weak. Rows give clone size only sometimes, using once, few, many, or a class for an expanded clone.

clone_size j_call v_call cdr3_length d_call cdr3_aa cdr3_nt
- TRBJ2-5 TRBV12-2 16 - CASRFPSDRGRETQYF TGTGCAAGTCGCTTCCCCTCTGACAGGGGGCGAGAGACCCAGTACTTC
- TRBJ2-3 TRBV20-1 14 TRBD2 CSASGGVVPDTQYF TGCAGTGCTAGTGGGGGGGTTGTTCCAGATACGCAGTATTTT
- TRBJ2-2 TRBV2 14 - CASSPGQNTGELFF TGTGCCAGCAGCCCAGGACAAAACACCGGGGAGCTGTTTTTT
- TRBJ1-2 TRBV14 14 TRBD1 CASSPLDRGRGYTF TGTGCCAGCAGCCCCCTGGACAGGGGCCGTGGCTACACCTTC
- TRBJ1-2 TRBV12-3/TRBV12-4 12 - CASSFSPDGYTF TGTGCCAGCAGTTTCAGTCCCGATGGCTACACCTTC
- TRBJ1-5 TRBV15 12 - CATSKQHQPQHF TGTGCCACCAGCAAACAGCATCAGCCCCAGCATTTT
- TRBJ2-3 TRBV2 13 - CASKDRNTDTQYF TGTGCCAGCAAGGACAGAAACACAGATACGCAGTATTTT
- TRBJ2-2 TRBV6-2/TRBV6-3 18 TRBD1 CASSSRTGYRGIAGELFF TGTGCCAGCAGTTCCAGGACAGGGTATCGTGGAATTGCCGGGGAGCTGTTTTTT
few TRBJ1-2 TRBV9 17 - CASSADSTGGLNYGYTF TGTGCCAGCAGCGCTGATTCTACAGGTGGCCTCAACTATGGCTACACCTTC
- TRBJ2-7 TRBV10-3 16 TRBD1 CAISQSYGGQGYEQYF TGTGCCATCAGCCAATCCTATGGGGGACAGGGCTACGAGCAGTACTTC
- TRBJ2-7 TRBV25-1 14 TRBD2 CASSRAGGSYEQYF TGTGCCAGCAGTAGAGCGGGGGGATCCTACGAGCAGTACTTC
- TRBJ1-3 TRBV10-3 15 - CAITPTGSSGNTIYF TGTGCCATCACCCCTACAGGGAGCTCTGGAAACACCATATATTTT
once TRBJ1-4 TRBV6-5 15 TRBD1 CASRDTGTGNEKLFF TGTGCCAGCAGGGACACGGGGACAGGGAATGAAAAACTGTTTTTT
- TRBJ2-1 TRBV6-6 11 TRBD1 CASSSGQAQFF TGTGCCAGCAGTTCGGGACAGGCCCAGTTCTTC
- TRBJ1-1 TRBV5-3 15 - CARSSLTWGHTEAFF TGTGCCAGAAGCTCCCTAACATGGGGCCACACTGAAGCTTTCTTT
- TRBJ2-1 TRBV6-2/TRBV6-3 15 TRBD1 CASSYGGTGPNEQFF TGTGCCAGCAGTTACGGTGGGACAGGCCCCAATGAGCAGTTCTTC
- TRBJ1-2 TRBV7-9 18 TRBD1 CASSLESDRGRPNYGYTF TGTGCCAGCAGCTTAGAAAGCGACAGGGGGCGGCCCAACTATGGCTACACCTTC
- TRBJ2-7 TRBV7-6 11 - CASPAPVEWYF TGTGCCAGCCCCGCACCGGTAGAGTGGTACTTC
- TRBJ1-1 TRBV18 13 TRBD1 CASSPAGTGEAFF TGTGCCAGCTCACCGGCCGGGACAGGGGAAGCTTTCTTT
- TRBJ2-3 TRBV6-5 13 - CASRRGSTDTQYF TGTGCCAGCAGACGGGGTAGCACAGATACGCAGTATTTT
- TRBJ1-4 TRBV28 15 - CASSLLGTAVGKLFF TGTGCCAGCAGTTTATTAGGCACAGCAGTTGGAAAACTGTTTTTT
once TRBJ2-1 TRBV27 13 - CASRQRPIDEQFF TGTGCCAGCAGACAGCGGCCAATTGATGAGCAGTTCTTC
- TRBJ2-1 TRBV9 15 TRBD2 CASSVGLAGAGEQFF TGTGCCAGCAGCGTTGGCCTAGCGGGGGCAGGAGAGCAGTTCTTC
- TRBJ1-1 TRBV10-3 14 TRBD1 CAITQGGMNTEAFF TGTGCCATCACACAGGGGGGAATGAACACTGAAGCTTTCTTT
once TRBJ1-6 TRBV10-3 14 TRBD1 CASQDRAGIPPLHF TGTGCCTCCCAGGACAGGGCTGGGATTCCACCCCTCCACTTT
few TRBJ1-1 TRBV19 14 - CASSMGAGNTEAFF TGTGCCAGTAGTATGGGGGCAGGGAACACTGAAGCTTTCTTT
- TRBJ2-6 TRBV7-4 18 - CASSALGDTLSGANVLTF TGTGCCAGCAGCGCCCTCGGGGACACCCTCTCCGGGGCCAACGTCCTGACTTTC
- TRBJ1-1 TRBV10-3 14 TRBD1 CAISLTGGNTEAFF TGTGCCATCAGTCTGACAGGGGGGAACACTGAAGCTTTCTTT
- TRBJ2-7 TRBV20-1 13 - CSASMARGNEQYF TGCAGTGCTAGTATGGCCAGGGGCAACGAGCAGTACTTC
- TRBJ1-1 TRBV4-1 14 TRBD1 CASSQWTGRFEAFF TGCGCCAGCAGCCAATGGACAGGGAGGTTTGAAGCTTTCTTT
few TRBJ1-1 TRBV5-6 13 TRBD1 CASSWDRGSEAFF TGTGCCAGCAGCTGGGACAGGGGATCTGAAGCTTTCTTT
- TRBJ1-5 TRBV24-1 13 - CATSRASGQPQHF TGTGCCACCAGTCGAGCCTCTGGTCAGCCCCAGCATTTT